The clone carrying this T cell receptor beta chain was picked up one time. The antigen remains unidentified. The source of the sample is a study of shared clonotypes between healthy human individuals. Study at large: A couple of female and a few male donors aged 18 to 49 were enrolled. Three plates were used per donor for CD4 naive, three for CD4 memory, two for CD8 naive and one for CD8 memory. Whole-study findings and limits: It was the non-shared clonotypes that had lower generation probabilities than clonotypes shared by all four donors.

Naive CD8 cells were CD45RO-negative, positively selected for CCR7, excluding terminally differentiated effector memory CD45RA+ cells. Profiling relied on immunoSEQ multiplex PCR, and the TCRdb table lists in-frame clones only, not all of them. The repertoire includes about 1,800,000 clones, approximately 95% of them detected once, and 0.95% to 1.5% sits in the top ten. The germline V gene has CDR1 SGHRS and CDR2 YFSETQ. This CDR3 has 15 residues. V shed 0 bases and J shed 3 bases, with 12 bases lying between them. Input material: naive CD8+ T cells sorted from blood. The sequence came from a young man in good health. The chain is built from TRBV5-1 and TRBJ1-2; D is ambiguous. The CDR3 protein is CASSLGWASDYGYTF. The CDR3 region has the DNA TGCGCCAGCAGCTTGGGCTGGGCTTCAGACTATGGCTACACCTTC. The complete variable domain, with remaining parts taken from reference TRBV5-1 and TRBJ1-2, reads KAGVTQTPRYLIKTRGQQVTLSCSPISGHRSVSWYQQTPGQGLQFLFEYFSETQRNKGNFPGRFSGRQFSNSRSEMNVSTLELGDSALYLCASSLGWASDYGYTFGSGTRLTVV.